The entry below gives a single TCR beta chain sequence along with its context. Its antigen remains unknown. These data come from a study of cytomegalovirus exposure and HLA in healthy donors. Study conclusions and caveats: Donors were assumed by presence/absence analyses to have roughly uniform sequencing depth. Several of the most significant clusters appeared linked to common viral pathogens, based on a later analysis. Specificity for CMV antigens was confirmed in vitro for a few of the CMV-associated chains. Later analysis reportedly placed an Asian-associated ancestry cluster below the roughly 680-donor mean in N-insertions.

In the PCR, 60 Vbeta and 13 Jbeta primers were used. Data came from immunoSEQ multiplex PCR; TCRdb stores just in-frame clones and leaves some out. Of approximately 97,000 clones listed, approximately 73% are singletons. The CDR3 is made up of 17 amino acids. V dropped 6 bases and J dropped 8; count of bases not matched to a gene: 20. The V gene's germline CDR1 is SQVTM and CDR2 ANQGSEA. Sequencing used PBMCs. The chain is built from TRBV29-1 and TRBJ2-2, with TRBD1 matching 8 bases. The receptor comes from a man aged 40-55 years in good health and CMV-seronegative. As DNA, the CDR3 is TGCAGCGTCGCGGCGGTTGGAAGGACAGGGCCATCTGGGGAGCTGTTTTTT. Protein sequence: CSVAAVGRTGPSGELFF.